The rows below give T cell receptor beta chains drawn from one sample of a study of CD8 T cells in ankylosing spondylitis. TCRdb ran MiXCR on the 5' RACE reads and lists one entry per CDR3 protein. The table lists 130,000 or so distinct CDR3 sequences, more than 6.5% of them singletons, with 9% to 15% in the top ten. The sample comprised blood, either unsorted or a sorted T cell fraction (not recorded which). The receptors stem from a male donor with ankylosing spondylitis or in good health (not recorded which). Both conserved end residues are part of each CDR3. A D gene is named only where the DNA matches it firmly. Clone size is stated in some rows and not others, as once, few, many or a class when expanded.

TRBV30	NA	few	TRBJ1-2	TGTGCCTGCCCCGAGGGACACCTTAACTATGGCTACACCTTC	CACPEGHLNYGYTF
TRBV5-1	NA	many	TRBJ1-5	TGCGCCAGCAGCGCCGGGGCGGAAGATCAGCCCCAGCATTTT	CASSAGAEDQPQHF
TRBV5-1	NA	many	TRBJ1-5	TGCGCCAGCAGCTTTTCCGGGAGGGATCAGCCCCAGCATTTT	CASSFSGRDQPQHF
TRBV9	TRBD1	many	TRBJ1-2	TGTGCCAGCAGCCCGGGGGACAGGGAAAGTGGCTACACCTTC	CASSPGDRESGYTF
TRBV7-2	NA	many	TRBJ2-3	TGTGCCAGCAGCTTAGTGGCTGTACTAAGCACAGATACGCAGTATTTT	CASSLVAVLSTDTQYF
TRBV7-2	TRBD2	few	TRBJ2-7	TGTGCCAGCAGCTTCTCAAGCGGGAGTACCAGCGAGCAGTACTTC	CASSFSSGSTSEQYF
TRBV29-1	NA	many	TRBJ2-5	TGCAGCGTTGAATCTGGGGCTAGTAAGGAGACCCAGTACTTC	CSVESGASKETQYF
TRBV5-1	TRBD1	many	TRBJ2-7	TGCGCCAGCAGACCGGGACAGACGAACTACGAGCAGTACTTC	CASRPGQTNYEQYF
TRBV6-2/TRBV6-3	TRBD1	few	TRBJ2-5	TGTGCCAGCAGTTACGTGTCGACAGGGGGAGAGACCCAGTACTTC	CASSYVSTGGETQYF
TRBV2	NA	many	TRBJ2-1	TGTGCCAGCAGTCACTTTAGAAATGAGCAGTTCTTC	CASSHFRNEQFF
TRBV5-1	TRBD2	many	TRBJ2-2	TGCGCCAGCAGCTTGTGGTCTAGCGGGAACACCGGGGAGCTGTTTTTT	CASSLWSSGNTGELFF
TRBV20-1	TRBD2	many	TRBJ2-3	TGCGGAAGGAATCTAGCGGGAACAGATACGCAGTATTTT	CGRNLAGTDTQYF
TRBV28	NA	many	TRBJ2-3	TGTGCCAGCACGTTCGGCTATACGCAGTATTTT	CASTFGYTQYF
TRBV7-3	TRBD1	many	TRBJ2-3	TGTGCCAGCAGCCCCACAGGGGATGGGACAGATACGCAGTATTTT	CASSPTGDGTDTQYF
TRBV5-1	NA	many	TRBJ2-7	TGCGCCAGCAGCTTGGACGGCCGGGATTCCTACGAGCAGTACTTC	CASSLDGRDSYEQYF
TRBV6-1	NA	many	TRBJ1-3	TGTGCCAGCTCGGGGGGTACTATCTCTGGAAACACCATATATTTT	CASSGGTISGNTIYF
TRBV20-1	TRBD2	many	TRBJ2-7	TGCAGTGCTAGACTAGCGGCCTACGAGCAGTACTTC	CSARLAAYEQYF
TRBV5-1	NA	many	TRBJ1-5	TGCGCCAGCAGCCTTGGGCCGGGGCAGCCCCAGCATTTT	CASSLGPGQPQHF
TRBV20-1	NA	many	TRBJ2-2	TGCAGTGCTAGACCCCCGGGACGGCAGAACACCGGGGAGCTGTTTTTT	CSARPPGRQNTGELFF
TRBV7-3	TRBD2	NA	TRBJ2-7	TGTGCCAGCAGCCGCGAGACTAGCGGGGCCCTCTATAGCTACTTC	CASSRETSGALYSYF
TRBV5-1	TRBD2	NA	TRBJ2-3	TGCGCCAGCAGCCCAAGTCTAGCGGGGTTCTCAGATACGCAGTATTTT	CASSPSLAGFSDTQYF
TRBV27	NA	many	TRBJ1-2	TGTGCCAGCAGTTTATCCTCGTCCTTTATTAGGGAGTATGGCTACACCTTC	CASSLSSSFIREYGYTF
TRBV27	NA	many	TRBJ1-6	TGTGCCAGCAGGCGGACAGCCGGCTCCTATAATTCACCCCTCCACTTT	CASRRTAGSYNSPLHF
TRBV16	TRBD1	NA	TRBJ2-5	TGTGCCAGCAGCAGACAGGGGGAAGAGACCCAGTACTTC	CASSRQGEETQYF
TRBV7-2	TRBD1	many	TRBJ2-7	TGTGCCAGCAGCTTAAATCGGGACAGAACCTACGAGCAGTACTTC	CASSLNRDRTYEQYF
TRBV12-3/TRBV12-4	TRBD1	many	TRBJ2-3	TGTGCCAGCAGGGCGGGACAGGGGGCAGATACGCAGTATTTT	CASRAGQGADTQYF
TRBV5-1	NA	many	TRBJ2-2	TGCGCCAGCGCGTTCACCCAGGGGAACACCGGGGAGCTGTTTTTT	CASAFTQGNTGELFF
TRBV10-3	TRBD2	once	TRBJ2-3	TGTGCCACGCGGACTAGCGGGCTGACAGATACGCAGTATTTT	CATRTSGLTDTQYF
TRBV20-1	NA	many	TRBJ2-4	TGCAGTGCTAGATCGGGGGGCGCCAAAAACATTCAGTACTTC	CSARSGGAKNIQYF
TRBV5-1	NA	many	TRBJ1-4	TGCGCCAGCAGCCCGGCGCGGGCTGCTATGCATGAAAAACTGTTTTTT	CASSPARAAMHEKLFF
TRBV12-3/TRBV12-4	TRBD1	many	TRBJ1-1	TGTGCCAGCAGTCGGGCAGACAGGGCCCCGGGCACTGAAGCTTTCTTT	CASSRADRAPGTEAFF
TRBV7-8	NA	many	TRBJ2-3	TGTGCCAGCAGCGGGTCAGGGGGGCGCTTGACAGATACGCAGTATTTT	CASSGSGGRLTDTQYF
TRBV28	TRBD1	NA	TRBJ2-2	TGTGCCAGCAGACCACTTCCGGGGACAGGGGGTTTTATTACCGGGGAGCTGTTTTTT	CASRPLPGTGGFITGELFF
TRBV4-3	NA	many	TRBJ2-1	TGCGCCAGCAGCCAAGAGACCGGGAGCTCCTACAATGAGCAGTTCTTC	CASSQETGSSYNEQFF
TRBV24-1	TRBD1	many	TRBJ2-2	TGTGCCACCAGTGAGGGGGACAGGGGTTACACCGGGGAGCTGTTTTTT	CATSEGDRGYTGELFF